These T cell receptor beta chains were read from a single sample in a study of cytomegalovirus exposure and HLA in healthy donors. Sequencing used immunoSEQ multiplex PCR; TCRdb keeps in-frame clones, though not all of them. The sample has 120,000 or so clones; 60% to 85% are singletons. The source material was PBMCs. These TCRs come from a man aged 25-45 years in good health and CMV-seronegative. Both conserved end residues are part of each CDR3. A D gene is named only where the DNA matches it firmly. Clone size is stated in some rows and not others, as once, few, many or a class when expanded.

TRBJ1-1	.	.	TRBV28	TGTGCCAGCAGGGAGACAGCGAACACTGAAGCTTTCTTT	CASRETANTEAFF
TRBJ2-1	.	.	TRBV30	TGTGCCTGGAGTGTACCAGGGGATCATGAGCAGTTCTTC	CAWSVPGDHEQFF
TRBJ2-2	TRBD2	.	TRBV28	TGTGCCAGCACCTTGGGGCGGACTAGCGGGGTTTTCGGGGAGCTGTTTTTT	CASTLGRTSGVFGELFF
TRBJ2-7	.	.	TRBV27	TGTGCCAGCAGTTTAGAGGGCAGAGACTACGAGCAGTACTTC	CASSLEGRDYEQYF
TRBJ2-1	.	.	TRBV21-1	TGTGCCAGCAGCAAACATTCCGGGACAGGGGAAAATGAGCAGTTCTTC	CASSKHSGTGENEQFF
TRBJ1-1	.	.	TRBV28	TGTGCCAGCAGTTTATCGCACTCGAACACTGAAGCTTTCTTT	CASSLSHSNTEAFF
TRBJ1-5	.	.	TRBV2	TGTGCCAGCAGTGATACGGGCAATCAGCCCCAGCATTTT	CASSDTGNQPQHF
TRBJ2-7	.	.	TRBV28	TGTGCCAGCTGTCAGACCGCGGGAACCTACGAGCAGTACTTC	CASCQTAGTYEQYF
TRBJ1-3	.	.	TRBV2	TGTGCCAGCAGTGAAGGGCGGGGAAACACCATATATTTT	CASSEGRGNTIYF
TRBJ2-2	.	.	TRBV10-2	TGCGCCAGCTATAACGGAGACACCGGGGAGCTGTTTTTT	CASYNGDTGELFF
TRBJ2-7	TRBD2	.	TRBV6-5	TGTGCCAGCAGTTACTCGGGCGGGAGGAGCTCCTACGAGCAGTACTTC	CASSYSGGRSSYEQYF
TRBJ2-3	.	few	TRBV6-5	TGTGCCAGCAGCCGAACCTCTAGCGCAGATACGCAGTATTTT	CASSRTSSADTQYF
TRBJ1-1	.	.	TRBV5-4	TGTGCCAGCAGCTTGAAGGGGGGGATAGTGAACACTGAAGCTTTCTTT	CASSLKGGIVNTEAFF
TRBJ2-3	TRBD2	.	TRBV7-9	TGTGCCAGCAGCTTAGGGCGGGGGGACAGCACAGATACGCAGTATTTT	CASSLGRGDSTDTQYF
TRBJ1-6	TRBD1	.	TRBV10-3	TGTGCCATCAGAGGGACAGGGGCCAATTCACCCCTCCACTTT	CAIRGTGANSPLHF
TRBJ1-2	TRBD1	.	TRBV19	TGTGCCAGTAGTATGGGACAGCCTGAGGTGAGGGGCTACACCTTC	CASSMGQPEVRGYTF
TRBJ1-5	TRBD1	few	TRBV10-2	TGCGCCAGCAGTATGACAGGGGTCGTGGAGCCCCAGCATTTT	CASSMTGVVEPQHF
TRBJ1-5	.	once	TRBV4-3	TGCGCCAGCAGCCAAGATCTGGCGGCGTATAGCAATCAGCCCCAGCATTTT	CASSQDLAAYSNQPQHF
TRBJ1-3	.	.	TRBV13	TGTGCCAGCACCTTATCTATAGTTGGTGGAAACACCATATATTTT	CASTLSIVGGNTIYF
TRBJ1-2	.	.	TRBV9	TGTGCCAGCAGCACCGGTCTACAGGGTCCCTATGGCTACACCTTC	CASSTGLQGPYGYTF